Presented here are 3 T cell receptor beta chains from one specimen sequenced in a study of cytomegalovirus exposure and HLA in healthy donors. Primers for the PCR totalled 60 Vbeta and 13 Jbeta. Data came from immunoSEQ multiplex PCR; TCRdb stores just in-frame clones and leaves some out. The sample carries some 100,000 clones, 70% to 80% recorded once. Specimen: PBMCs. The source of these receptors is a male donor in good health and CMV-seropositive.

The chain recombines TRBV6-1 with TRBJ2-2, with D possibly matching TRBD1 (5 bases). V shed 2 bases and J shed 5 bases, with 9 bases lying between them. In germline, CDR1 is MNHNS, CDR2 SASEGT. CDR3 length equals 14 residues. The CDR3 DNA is TGTGCCAGCAGTGAAAGGGGAAAAACCGGGGAGCTGTTTTTT. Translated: CASSERGKTGELFF.

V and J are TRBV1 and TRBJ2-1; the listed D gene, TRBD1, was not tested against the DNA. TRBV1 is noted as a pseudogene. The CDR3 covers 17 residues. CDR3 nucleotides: TGCACCAGCGAGGCACCGGGACTGGCAGCCCAGGGGGCTGAGCAGTTCTTC. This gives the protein CTSEAPGLAAQGAEQFF.

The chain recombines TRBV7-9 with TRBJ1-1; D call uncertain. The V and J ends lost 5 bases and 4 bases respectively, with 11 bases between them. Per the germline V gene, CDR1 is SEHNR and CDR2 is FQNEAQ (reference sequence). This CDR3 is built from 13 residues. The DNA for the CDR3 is TGTGCCAGCAGCCCGGGAGTGAGCACTGAAGCTTTCTTT. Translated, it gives CASSPGVSTEAFF. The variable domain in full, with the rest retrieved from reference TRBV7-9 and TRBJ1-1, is DTGVSQNPRHKITKRGQNVTFRCDPISEHNRLYWYRQTLGQGPEFLTYFQNEAQLEKSRLLSDRFSAERPKGSFSTLEIQRTEQGDSAMYLCASSPGVSTEAFFGQGTRLTVV.